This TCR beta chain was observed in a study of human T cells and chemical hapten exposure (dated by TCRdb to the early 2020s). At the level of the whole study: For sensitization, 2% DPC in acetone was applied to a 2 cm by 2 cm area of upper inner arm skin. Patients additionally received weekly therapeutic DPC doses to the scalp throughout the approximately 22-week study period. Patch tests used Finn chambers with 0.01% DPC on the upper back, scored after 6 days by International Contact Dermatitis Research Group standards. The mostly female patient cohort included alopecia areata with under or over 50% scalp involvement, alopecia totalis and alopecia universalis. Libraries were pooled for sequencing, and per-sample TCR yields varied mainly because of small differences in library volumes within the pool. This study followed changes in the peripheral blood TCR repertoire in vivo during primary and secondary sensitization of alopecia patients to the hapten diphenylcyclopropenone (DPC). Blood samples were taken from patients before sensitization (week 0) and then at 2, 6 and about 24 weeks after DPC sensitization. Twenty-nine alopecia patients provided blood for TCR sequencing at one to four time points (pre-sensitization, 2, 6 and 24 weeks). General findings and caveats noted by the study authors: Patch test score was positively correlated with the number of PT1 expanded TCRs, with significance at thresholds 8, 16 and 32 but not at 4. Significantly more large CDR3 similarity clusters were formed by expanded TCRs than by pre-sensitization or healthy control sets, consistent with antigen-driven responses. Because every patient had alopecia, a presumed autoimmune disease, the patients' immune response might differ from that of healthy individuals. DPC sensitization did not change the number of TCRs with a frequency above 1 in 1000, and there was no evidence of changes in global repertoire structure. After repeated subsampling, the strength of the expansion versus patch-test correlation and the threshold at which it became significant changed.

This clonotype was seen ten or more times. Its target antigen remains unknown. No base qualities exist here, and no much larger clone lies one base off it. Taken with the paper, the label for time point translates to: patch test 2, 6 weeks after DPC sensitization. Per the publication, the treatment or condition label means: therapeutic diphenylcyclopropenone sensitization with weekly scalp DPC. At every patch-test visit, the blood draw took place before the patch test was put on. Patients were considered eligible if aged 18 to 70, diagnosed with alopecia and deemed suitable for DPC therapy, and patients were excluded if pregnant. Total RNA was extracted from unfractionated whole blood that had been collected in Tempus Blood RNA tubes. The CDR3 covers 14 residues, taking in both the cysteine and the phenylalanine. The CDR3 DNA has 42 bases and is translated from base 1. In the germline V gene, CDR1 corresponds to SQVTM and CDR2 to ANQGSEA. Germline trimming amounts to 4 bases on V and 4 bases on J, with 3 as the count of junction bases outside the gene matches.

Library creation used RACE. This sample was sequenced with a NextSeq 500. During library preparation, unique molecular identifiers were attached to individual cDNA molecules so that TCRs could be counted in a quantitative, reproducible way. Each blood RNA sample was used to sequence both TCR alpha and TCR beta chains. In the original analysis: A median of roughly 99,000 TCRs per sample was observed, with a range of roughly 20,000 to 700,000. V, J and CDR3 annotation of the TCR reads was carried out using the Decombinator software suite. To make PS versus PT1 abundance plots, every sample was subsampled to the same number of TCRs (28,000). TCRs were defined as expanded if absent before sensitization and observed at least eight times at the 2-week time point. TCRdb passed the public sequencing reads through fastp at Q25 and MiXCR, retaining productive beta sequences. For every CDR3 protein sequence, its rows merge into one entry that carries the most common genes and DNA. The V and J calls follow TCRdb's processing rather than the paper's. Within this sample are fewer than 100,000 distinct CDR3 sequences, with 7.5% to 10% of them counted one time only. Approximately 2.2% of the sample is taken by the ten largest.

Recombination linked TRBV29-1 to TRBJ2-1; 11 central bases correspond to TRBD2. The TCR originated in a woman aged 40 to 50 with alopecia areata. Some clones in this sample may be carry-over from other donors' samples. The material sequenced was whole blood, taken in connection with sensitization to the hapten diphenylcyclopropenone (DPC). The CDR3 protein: CSVAGTSGYNEQFF. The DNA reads TGCAGCGTTGCCGGGACTAGCGGATACAATGAGCAGTTCTTC.